This section outlines one TCR beta chain sequence together with its context. Its antigen is not known. Primers included in the PCR were 60 Vbeta and 13 Jbeta primers. Libraries were prepared by immunoSEQ multiplex PCR; TCRdb keeps only in-frame clonotypes and omits some of them. The sample lists roughly 93,000 clones; approximately 79% were seen once. Germline V gives CDR1 SGDLS, CDR2 YYNGEE. This CDR3 region has 15 residues. V lost 0 bases to trimming and J lost 2 bases, with 10 bases between them. The data were taken from a study of cytomegalovirus exposure and HLA in healthy donors. Findings of the study overall: Presence/absence analyses assumed roughly uniform sequencing depth across donors, which may not hold. When analyzed later, a missense DCLRE1C variant was found to be linked to TCR beta V- and J-gene trimming. There was a cluster of highly shared sequence variants that was likely a sequencing artifact.

The receptor was isolated from a male donor in good health and CMV-seronegative. The chain links TRBV9 to TRBJ2-3, with D possibly being TRBD2 (5 bases). Sequencing was done on a sample of PBMCs. This chain's CDR3 is CASSVVWEITDTQYF. For the CDR3, the DNA is TGTGCCAGCAGCGTAGTGTGGGAGATCACAGATACGCAGTATTTT.